Sequencing of this TCR beta chain was carried out in a study of T cell responses to AZD1222 COVID-19 vaccine. The study's findings and limits: Clonal diversity was possibly underestimated, and the donors were mostly white British, with more females. Recipients of AZD1222 seropositive at baseline numbered only 6 or 7.

Libraries were prepared by immunoSEQ multiplex PCR; TCRdb keeps only in-frame clonotypes and omits some of them. The data hold roughly 180,000 clones, with roughly nine tenths observed a single time. Germline V gives CDR1 LGHNT, CDR2 FRNRAP. This CDR3 region has 12 residues. Details on this clone: Its matching antigen is unknown.

The V and J genes are TRBV12-5 and TRBJ1-1; 7 positions agree with TRBD1. Material: peripheral blood, obtained on day 0 of AZD1222 vaccination. This TCR derives from an adult in good health. The CDR3: CATGYSNTEAFF. In DNA form, the CDR3 reads TGTGCGACAGGGTACTCGAACACTGAAGCTTTCTTT.